Reported below is one T cell receptor (beta chain). What this receptor recognizes is not known. Base qualities are not provided; no much larger clone lies one nucleotide away. CDR1 SGHNT and CDR2 YYREEE are derived from the germline V gene (reference sequence). Trimming removed 0 bases from V and 2 bases from J, leaving 9 bases between the germline ends. The CDR3 numbers 15 residues from cysteine through phenylalanine. Only the CDR3 part of the read is kept: 45 bases, read in frame from the first base. TCRbeta CDR3 regions were amplified from genomic DNA by means of the immunoSEQ Assay, a bias-controlled multiplex PCR. The paper's data handling went like this. Within the assay, amplification of reference gene primers was used to estimate how many nucleated cells each sample contained. To quantify the absolute abundance of each unique TCRbeta CDR3 rearrangement, sequence reads were collapsed and filtered. For each sample, productive Simpson clonality was calculated by taking the square root of Simpson's diversity index across productive rearrangements. In TCRdb, the immuneACCESS table is reduced to in-frame sequences with V and J assigned. These tables do not hold every clone; where another copy was compared, an unresolved V gene accounts for under half, and the others remain unexplained. V, J and clone size reflect that table, while D and trimming were determined from the DNA. The sample table lists about 44,000 clones, roughly 87% of them with a count of one. The ten largest make up over 20% of the sample.

Collaborating institutions collected whole blood in K2EDTA tubes following their own protocols. Collaborator samples were shipped for TCRbeta analysis as frozen whole blood, isolated PBMCs, or DNA extracted from either sample type. This entry is derived from a study of blood T cell repertoires in COVID-19 (dated by TCRdb to 2018 to 2021). Regarding the study in general: The collaborator samples originated in the United States, Italy and Spain and spanned the acute and convalescent phases of COVID-19. The prospective study material was composed of cDNA or gDNA derived from T cells, B-cell-depleted T cells, or PBMCs. Deeply sampled blood TCRbeta repertoires from subjects exposed to, actively infected with, or recovered from COVID-19 were included in the dataset. The repertoires were released in a freely available public database intended as a resource for research on the immune response to SARS-CoV-2. Samples came from the ongoing ImmuneRACE study (first 160 participants) plus 1,254 subjects from 6 global collaborators. Nearly every sample came with metadata listing a de-identified subject ID, COVID-19 status, age in years and sex. Where available, HLA class I and class II types were obtained from metadata supplied by the sample provider rather than from assay-based typing. Study-wide conclusions, independent of this receptor: The quantity of clinical and demographic metadata differed by source and by participant and was supplied without curation.

The rearrangement joined TRBV5-4 to TRBJ2-1, with TRBD1 as a weak D call on 5 bases. This clonotype was sampled from a woman older than 75 in a cohort sampled during active or convalescent COVID-19. The specimen sequenced was peripheral blood. Read as DNA, the sequence is TGTGCCAGCAGCTTGGGGGGCCCCACCTACAATGAGCAGTTCTTC. The translation is CASSLGGPTYNEQFF.